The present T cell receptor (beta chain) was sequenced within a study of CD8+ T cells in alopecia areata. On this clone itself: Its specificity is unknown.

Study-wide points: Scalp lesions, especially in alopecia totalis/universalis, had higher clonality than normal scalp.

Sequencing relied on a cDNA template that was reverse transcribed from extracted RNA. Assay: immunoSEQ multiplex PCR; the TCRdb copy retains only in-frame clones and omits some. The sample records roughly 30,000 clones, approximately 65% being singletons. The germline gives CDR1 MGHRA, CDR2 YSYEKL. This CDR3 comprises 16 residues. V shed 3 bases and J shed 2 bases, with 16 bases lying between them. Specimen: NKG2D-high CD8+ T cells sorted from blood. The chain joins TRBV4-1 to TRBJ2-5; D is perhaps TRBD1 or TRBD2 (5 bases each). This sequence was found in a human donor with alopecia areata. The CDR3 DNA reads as TGCGCCAGCAGCCATGGAGGAAGGGGAGTACAAGAGACCCAGTACTTC. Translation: CASSHGGRGVQETQYF.